The clone carrying this TCR beta chain has a count of ten or more. V lost 0 bases and J 2 bases, leaving 7 bases between the germline ends. This CDR3 is 14 amino acids long. The entry originates in a study of human T cells and chemical hapten exposure. Overall study: Small differences in pooled library volume mainly drove the variation in TCR yields per sample.

Each CDR3 protein gets one entry after TCRdb re-called the RACE reads with MiXCR. The table shows some 350,000 distinct CDR3 sequences, with under 8% occurring only once. Time point defined: patch test 1, 2 weeks after DPC sensitization. The treatment: therapeutic diphenylcyclopropenone sensitization with weekly scalp DPC. The authors extracted total RNA from unfractionated whole blood. The starting material was whole blood, obtained in connection with sensitization to the hapten diphenylcyclopropenone (DPC). This TCR came from a woman aged 18-29 years with alopecia areata. Some clones in this sample may be carry-over from other donors' samples. The gene calls are TRBV12-3 or TRBV12-4 and TRBJ1-1, with no clear D. The CDR3 DNA reads TGTGCCAGCAGTTTAGCGTTCTTAAACACTGAAGCTTTCTTT. Its translation is CASSLAFLNTEAFF.